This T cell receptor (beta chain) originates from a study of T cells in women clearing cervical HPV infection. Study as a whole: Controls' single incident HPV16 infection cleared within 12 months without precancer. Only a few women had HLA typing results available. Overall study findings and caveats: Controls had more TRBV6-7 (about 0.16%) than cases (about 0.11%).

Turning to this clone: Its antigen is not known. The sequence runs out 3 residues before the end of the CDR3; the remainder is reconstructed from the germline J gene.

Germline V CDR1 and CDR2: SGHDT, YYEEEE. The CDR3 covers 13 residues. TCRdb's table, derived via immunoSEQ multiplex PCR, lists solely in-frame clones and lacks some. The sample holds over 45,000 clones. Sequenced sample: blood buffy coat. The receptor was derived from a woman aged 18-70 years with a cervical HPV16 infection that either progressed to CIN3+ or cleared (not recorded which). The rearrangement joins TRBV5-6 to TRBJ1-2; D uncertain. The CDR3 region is CASSPRGRGGYTF. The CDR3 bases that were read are TGTGCCAGCAGCCCCCGGGGAAGAGGCGGC.